The 23 T cell receptor beta chains below come from one sample, sequenced in a study of shared clonotypes between healthy human individuals. Data came from immunoSEQ multiplex PCR; TCRdb stores just in-frame clones and leaves some out. The sample lists about 1.1 million clones, more than 75% occurring once. The sequencing sample was made of memory CD4+ T cells from PBMCs. Subset noted: CD45RA-negative fraction. The receptors here all came from a man in his late teens or twenties in good health. Some clones in this sample may be carry-over from other donors' samples.

The chain uses TRBV13 and TRBJ2-7, with 7 bases aligning to TRBD1. Germline-derived CDR1 and CDR2 are PRHDT and FYEKMQ (reference sequence). The CDR3 is 13 amino acids. The trim removed 6 bases at V and 2 bases at J, leaving 4 bases unmatched. The CDR3 nucleotides are TGTGCCAGCAGTCCGGGACAGACCTACGAGCAGTACTTC. Amino acid sequence: CASSPGQTYEQYF.

The chain has TRBV11-1 and TRBJ2-3; no reliable D call. The CDR3 spans 17 residues. CDR1 and CDR2 from the germline V gene are SGHAT and FQDESV (reference sequence). V was trimmed by 3 bases and J by 1 base, leaving 17 bases between them. CDR3 sequence: CASSFVRGPSGTDTQYF. The CDR3 DNA is TGTGCCAGCAGCTTCGTTCGAGGACCGTCGGGCACAGATACGCAGTATTTT. Using reference TRBV11-1 and TRBJ2-3 for the parts outside the CDR3, the full variable domain is EAEVAQSPRYKITEKSQAVAFWCDPISGHATLYWYRQILGQGPELLVQFQDESVVDDSQLPKDRFSAERLKGVDSTLKIQPAELGDSAMYLCASSFVRGPSGTDTQYFGPGTRLTVL.

V is TRBV18 and J is TRBJ2-7; D gene unclear. V was pared by 1 base and J by 2 bases, with 12 bases between. The CDR3 covers 15 residues. Germline lookup yields CDR1 KGHSH and CDR2 LQKENI. The CDR3 DNA follows: TGTGCCAGCTCACCACTACAGCTAGGTACCTACGAGCAGTACTTC. This codes for CASSPLQLGTYEQYF.

J is TRBJ2-7 and V is TRBV10-3, with 7 bases aligning to TRBD1. With V trimmed by 7 bases and J by 7 bases, 16 bases remained unmatched. This CDR3 spans 15 amino acids. Germline loops: CDR1 ENHRY, CDR2 SYGVKD. As DNA, the CDR3 is TGTGCCATCAATAGACAGGGCCCCGACTCAGGGGAGCAGTACTTC. Protein sequence: CAINRQGPDSGEQYF.

This clone was recorded once. As DNA, the CDR3 is TGTGCCAGCAGTGGAAGGGGGAATGAGCAGTTCTTC. Protein: CASSGRGNEQFF. V gene TRBV11-1 combines with J gene TRBJ2-1; tentatively, D is TRBD1 (6 bases). Germline V gene data show CDR1 as SGHAT and CDR2 as FQDESV (reference sequence). V dropped 6 bases and J dropped 7 bases, with 10 bases sitting between them. The CDR3 spans 12 residues.

This clone was counted only a few times. V is TRBV2 and J is TRBJ1-5; 9 positions match TRBD1. Trimming took 6 bases from V and 2 from J; bases not matched to a gene: 11. The CDR3 covers 17 residues. The germline gives CDR1 SNHLY, CDR2 FYNNEI. CDR3 protein: CASREGQGEGGNQPQHF. CDR3 sequence (DNA): TGTGCCAGCAGAGAGGGACAGGGAGAGGGTGGCAATCAGCCCCAGCATTTT.

This clone is a singleton in its sample. This rearrangement joins TRBV5-1 to TRBJ2-1; TRBD2 matches 14 bases. Germline V gives CDR1 SGHRS, CDR2 YFSETQ. With 4 bases clipped from V and 7 bases from J, the junction kept 7 bases outside the gene matches. The CDR3 totals 16 residues. CDR3 nucleotides: TGCGCCAGCAGCCCCGGGACTAGCGGGAGTAGGAATGAGCAGTTCTTC. Translation gives CASSPGTSGSRNEQFF.

The chain has TRBV7-6 and TRBJ1-1, with TRBD1 matching 8 bases. V shed 6 bases, J shed 3 bases, and the junction held 6 bases outside the gene matches. Germline V CDR1 and CDR2: SGHVS, FNYEAQ. The CDR3 covers 14 residues. The CDR3, as DNA: TGTGCCAGCAGTGCGCAGGGGGCGGACACTGAAGCTTTCTTT. Amino acid sequence: CASSAQGADTEAFF.

V is TRBV7-2 and J is TRBJ1-4; 8 bases align to TRBD1. Trimming cost V 5 bases and J 4 bases; bases outside gene matches: 6. The CDR3 length is 15 residues. Looked up from germline, CDR1 is SGHTA and CDR2 is FQGNSA. The CDR3 DNA is TGTGCCAGCAGCACTCGGACAGGGTATAATGAAAAACTGTTTTTT. It encodes CASSTRTGYNEKLFF.

The chain couples TRBV5-1 to TRBJ2-5; TRBD1 is a possible D gene (6 bases). The CDR3 covers 13 residues. Germline values: CDR1 SGHRS, CDR2 YFSETQ. Trimming shortened V by 3 bases and J by 4 bases, and 10 bases separated the two germline ends. Written as DNA, the CDR3 is TGCGCCAGCAGCTACATAGGGGGAGAGACCCAGTACTTC. Its protein is CASSYIGGETQYF.

As to this clone: Other nucleotide sequences in the sample specify the same CDR3. The V gene is TRBV5-1, the J gene TRBJ1-4; 8 positions agree with TRBD1. This CDR3 comprises 14 residues. In germline, CDR1 is SGHRS, CDR2 YFSETQ. V dropped 4 bases and J dropped 3; count of bases not matched to a gene: 2. DNA for the CDR3: TGCGCCAGCAGCGACAGGGGTGCTAATGAAAAACTGTTTTTT. It specifies CASSDRGANEKLFF.

There are a few counts of this clone. The same CDR3 arises from other DNA sequences in this sample as well. The V gene is TRBV9, the J gene TRBJ1-2; no firm D call. The CDR3 covers 12 residues. Germline V gives CDR1 SGDLS, CDR2 YYNGEE. V was pared by 5 bases and J by 4 bases, with 9 bases between. CDR3 sequence: CASSGPFYGYTF. In nucleotides, the CDR3 is TGTGCCAGCAGTGGGCCGTTCTATGGCTACACCTTC. The variable domain in full, completed from reference TRBV9 and TRBJ1-2, reads DSGVTQTPKHLITATGQRVTLRCSPRSGDLSVYWYQQSLDQGLQFLIQYYNGEERAKGNILERFSAQQFPDLHSELNLSSLELGDSALYFCASSGPFYGYTFGSGTRLTVV.

The chain combines TRBV5-6 with TRBJ2-1; 11 bases align to TRBD2. V lost 4 bases to trimming and J lost 5 bases; unmatched junction nucleotides: 8. This CDR3 has 16 amino acids. Germline V gene data show CDR1 as SGHDT and CDR2 as YYEEEE. The CDR3 loop is CASSPLAGVSHNEQFF. As DNA, the CDR3 is TGTGCCAGCAGCCCACTAGCGGGAGTGTCCCACAATGAGCAGTTCTTC.

The V and J genes are TRBV5-1 and TRBJ2-1, with 9 bases matching TRBD2. The CDR3 is 15 amino acids. J lost 8 bases, V lost 2 bases, and 8 bases had no gene match. Looked up from germline, CDR1 is SGHRS and CDR2 is YFSETQ. The CDR3 region has the DNA TGCGCCAGCAGCTTCCTAGCGGGATCGGTCGATGAGCAGTTCTTC. It translates to CASSFLAGSVDEQFF.

The chain uses TRBV7-8 and TRBJ2-3, with D possibly matching TRBD2 (6 bases). The CDR3 has 16 residues. Germline loops: CDR1 SGHVS, CDR2 FQNEAQ. The V end lost 5 bases, the J end lost 2 bases, and 17 bases lay between the germline ends. CDR3 loop: CASSPRRGAPTDTQYF. CDR3 DNA sequence: TGTGCCAGCAGCCCCCGGCGGGGCGCCCCCACAGATACGCAGTATTTT.

This rearrangement joins TRBV5-1 to TRBJ1-2; TRBD1 matches at 8 bases. The CDR3 sequence is 15 residues long. V lost 0 bases, J lost 8 bases, and 9 bases stayed unmatched. Germline CDR1 reads SGHRS; CDR2 reads YFSETQ. CDR3 bases: TGCGCCAGCAGCTTGGAGGCAGGGGGCGCGTCAGGCTACACCTTC. This codes for CASSLEAGGASGYTF.

The chain is built from TRBV28 and TRBJ1-1; no firm D call. The germline V gene has CDR1 MDHEN and CDR2 SYDVKM. The CDR3 length is 12 residues. V shed 3 bases and J shed 6 bases, with 8 bases lying between them. CDR3 DNA: TGTGCCAGCAGTTTTAAATGGGCTGAAGCTTTCTTT. Translating gives CASSFKWAEAFF.

The chain combines TRBV7-8 with TRBJ1-1; unclear D gene. The germline V and J ends were trimmed by 10 bases and 4 bases, with 19 bases remaining between them. The CDR3 contains 14 residues. Germline V CDR1 and CDR2: SGHVS, FQNEAQ. The CDR3 sequence is CATRREMGSTEAFF. The DNA for the CDR3 is TGTGCCACCCGAAGGGAAATGGGGAGCACTGAAGCTTTCTTT.

The genes are TRBV29-1 and TRBJ2-5; D is unclear. This CDR3 contains 13 residues. Germline V lookup: CDR1 SQVTM, CDR2 ANQGSEA. Between the trimmed V and J ends, which lost 3 bases and 7 bases, there was a span of 15 bases. Written as DNA, the CDR3 is TGCAGCGTTGAGGGGTTGGGTCGAAGGACCCAGTACTTC. Amino acid sequence: CSVEGLGRRTQYF.

The rearrangement uses TRBV2 and TRBJ2-7; 10 nucleotides line up with TRBD2. Germline values: CDR1 SNHLY, CDR2 FYNNEI. The length of the CDR3 is 14 residues. V gave up 6 bases and J gave up 2 bases; unmatched junction bases: 4. CDR3 sequence (DNA): TGTGCCAGCAGCTTTCTAGCGGGAGCCTACGAGCAGTACTTC. Translating it yields CASSFLAGAYEQYF.

This clone was observed once. The chain employs TRBV7-8 and TRBJ2-5; 8 bases are a match to TRBD1. The CDR3 extends over 15 amino acids. Germline CDR1 and CDR2: SGHVS and FQNEAQ. Germline trimming cut 5 bases from V and 2 bases from J; bases unmatched to any gene: 7. The CDR3 DNA reads as TGTGCCAGCAGCAGGACAGGGTGGGGACAAGAGACCCAGTACTTC. Its protein product is CASSRTGWGQETQYF.

This sequence joins TRBV14 and TRBJ1-1; possible D gene TRBD1, 5 bases. The CDR3 length is 13 residues. Germline V gene data show CDR1 as SGHDN and CDR2 as FVKESK. Trimming removed 4 bases at V and 11 bases at J, with 17 bases between. The CDR3: CASSPSAGTRAFF. CDR3 in DNA: TGTGCCAGCAGCCCCTCCGCCGGGACCCGGGCTTTCTTT.

V gene TRBV6-6 combines with J gene TRBJ2-3, with D maybe TRBD1 (6 bases). Germline CDR1 MNHNY, CDR2 SVGAGI (reference sequence). Trimming took off 8 bases at V and 0 bases at J, with 12 bases between the two ends. The CDR3 covers 14 residues. The CDR3 reads CASGQLTSTDTQYF. For the CDR3, the DNA is TGTGCCAGCGGACAGCTGACTAGCACAGATACGCAGTATTTT.